Listed below are T cell receptor beta chains from one sample, sequenced in a study of blood T cell repertoires in COVID-19. Method: immunoSEQ multiplex PCR; TCRdb's copy keeps in-frame clones and lacks some. The table lists 200,000 to 300,000 clones, roughly 83% of them singletons. Sequenced sample: peripheral blood. The receptor set was obtained from an older man with acute or convalescent COVID-19. CDR3s include the opening cysteine and the closing phenylalanine or tryptophan. D genes are given only for firm matches. Clone sizes are given selectively: once, few, many, or a class where the clone is expanded.

v_gene	abundance	j_gene	d_gene	CDR3nt	CDR3aa
TRBV28	-	TRBJ1-2	TRBD1	TGTGCCAGCAGTCCCCCCGGACAGGGGGCGTTCTATGGCTACACCTTC	CASSPPGQGAFYGYTF
TRBV30	-	TRBJ1-6	-	TGTGCCTGGAGTGTCGACGGGGGTCGGTCACCCCTCCACTTT	CAWSVDGGRSPLHF
TRBV28	-	TRBJ1-1	-	TGTGCCAGCGATCTTTCACAGGGATTAATGAACACTGAAGCTTTCTTT	CASDLSQGLMNTEAFF
TRBV6-5	-	TRBJ2-2	-	TGTGCCAGCAGTCGCGACAGGTCGAACACCGGGGAGCTGTTTTTT	CASSRDRSNTGELFF
TRBV24-1	-	TRBJ1-2	-	TGTGCCACCAGTGATTCTGGGGCTGGCTACACCTTC	CATSDSGAGYTF
TRBV3-1/TRBV3-2	-	TRBJ2-5	-	TGTGCCAGCAGCCACCGGCAGGTGGGGGGGACCCAGTACTTC	CASSHRQVGGTQYF
TRBV5-4	-	TRBJ2-1	TRBD2	TGTGCCAGCACCCTTGGACTAGCGGGAAGGGGTGAGCAGTTCTTC	CASTLGLAGRGEQFF
TRBV11-2	-	TRBJ2-7	TRBD2	TGTGCCAGCAGCGCTCGACTAGCGGGAGGTACGGCGCAGTACTTC	CASSARLAGGTAQYF
TRBV28	-	TRBJ2-1	TRBD1	TGTGCCAGCAGTACTAGGGACAGGGCCTACAATGAGCAGTTCTTC	CASSTRDRAYNEQFF
TRBV7-2	-	TRBJ1-1	-	TGTGCCAGCAGCTTAGAGAGACTCCTAGGCACTGAAGCTTTCTTT	CASSLERLLGTEAFF
TRBV5-4	-	TRBJ2-3	TRBD2	TGTGCCAGCAGCGACTCCGCTGTAGCGGGAGGGCCCTTCCATACGCAGTATTTT	CASSDSAVAGGPFHTQYF
TRBV20-1	-	TRBJ1-5	TRBD1	TGCAGTGCTAGTATTTGGGGACAGGGTGGCAATCAGCCCCAGCATTTT	CSASIWGQGGNQPQHF
TRBV19	-	TRBJ1-5	-	TGTGCCAGTAGTATCCCAGGGTCTGTACGCAATCAGCCCCAGCATTTT	CASSIPGSVRNQPQHF
TRBV12-3/TRBV12-4	-	TRBJ1-1	TRBD1	TGTGCCAGCAGCTCGACAGGGTGGACTGAAGCTTTCTTT	CASSSTGWTEAFF
TRBV11-2	-	TRBJ2-7	-	TGTGCCAGCAGCTTAGGTCAGGCATTCAACGAGCAGTACTTC	CASSLGQAFNEQYF
TRBV6-4	-	TRBJ2-2	-	TGTGCCAGCAGTGAAACGTACAGGGTCCGTCGGACCGGGGAGCTGTTTTTT	CASSETYRVRRTGELFF
TRBV2	-	TRBJ1-5	TRBD1	TGTGCCAGCAGTAGACAGGGGGCTAATAGCAATCAGCCCCAGCATTTT	CASSRQGANSNQPQHF
TRBV6-1	-	TRBJ2-7	TRBD1	TGTGCCAGCAGTGAAAGCGGGACAGGGATGTACGAGCAGTACTTC	CASSESGTGMYEQYF
TRBV9	-	TRBJ1-2	-	TGTGCCAGCAGCGTAGGGCGGGGAGCGGGATATGGCTACACCTTC	CASSVGRGAGYGYTF
TRBV9	-	TRBJ2-5	-	TGTGCCAGCAGCGTAGGGGGCAGTGGGGAAGAGACCCAGTACTTC	CASSVGGSGEETQYF
TRBV18	-	TRBJ1-1	-	TGTGCCAGCTCACCACAAGGAGGTCCCATGAACACTGAAGCTTTCTTT	CASSPQGGPMNTEAFF
TRBV18	-	TRBJ2-7	TRBD2	TGTGCCAGCTCACCGACTAGCGGGCAGTACGAGCAGTACTTC	CASSPTSGQYEQYF
TRBV10-3	-	TRBJ2-7	-	TGTGCCATCAGTGCGGTCGACTCCTACGAGCAGTACTTC	CAISAVDSYEQYF
TRBV7-9	-	TRBJ1-1	-	TGTGCCAGCAGCTTATGGCCGACAGCGCTCGTCGAGGCTTTCTTT	CASSLWPTALVEAFF
TRBV12-3/TRBV12-4	-	TRBJ2-1	-	TGTGCCAGCACTTCCCGGACAGAGCAGTTCTTC	CASTSRTEQFF
TRBV11-2	-	TRBJ2-2	TRBD2	TGTGCCAGCAGCTTTTGGGCTAGCGGGCTAAGGGAGCTGTTTTTT	CASSFWASGLRELFF
TRBV28	-	TRBJ2-4	TRBD1	TGTGCCAGCAGCAGACAGGGGGCCCTAGCCAAAAACATTCAGTACTTC	CASSRQGALAKNIQYF
TRBV30	-	TRBJ2-7	TRBD1	TGTGCCTGGAATAAAGGTTCGACAGGGAATAAAATTGGTTTCTACGAGCAGTACTTC	CAWNKGSTGNKIGFYEQYF
TRBV5-1	-	TRBJ2-2	-	TGCGCCAGCAGCCGGGGGGCCCCCGGTGAGCTGTTTTTT	CASSRGAPGELFF
TRBV6-5	-	TRBJ1-2	TRBD1	TGTGCCAGCAGCACGTTAGGGGGCTCTGGCTACACCTTC	CASSTLGGSGYTF
TRBV5-1	-	TRBJ1-6	-	TGCGCCAGCAGCTTCGGCGTGGGGAGGAGCTCCTATAATTCACCCCTCCACTTT	CASSFGVGRSSYNSPLHF
TRBV24-1	-	TRBJ2-2	TRBD1	TGTGCCACCAGTAGCCCGACAGGGTTAGCTTCGGGGGAGCTGTTTTTT	CATSSPTGLASGELFF
TRBV30	-	TRBJ1-5	-	TGTGCCTGGAGCAGGGAAAGCAATCAGCCCCAGCATTTT	CAWSRESNQPQHF
TRBV12-3/TRBV12-4	-	TRBJ1-6	-	TGTGCCAGCAGTTTAAGACAGTATTCACCCCTCCACTTT	CASSLRQYSPLHF
TRBV6-1	once	TRBJ1-5	-	TGTGCCAGCAGTGAAAGGGAGCATCAGCCCCAGCATTTT	CASSEREHQPQHF
TRBV7-9	-	TRBJ2-1	-	TGTGCCAGCAGCCGACACGACAGCTCCTACAATGAGCAGTTCTTC	CASSRHDSSYNEQFF
TRBV5-5	-	TRBJ1-2	-	TGTGCCAGCAGCTCAGGGATCACTAACTATGGCTACACCTTC	CASSSGITNYGYTF
TRBV5-4	-	TRBJ1-5	-	TGTGCCAGCAGCTTGGAAGGGGGCAATCAGCCCCAGCATTTT	CASSLEGGNQPQHF
TRBV7-3	-	TRBJ2-2	-	TGTGCCAGCAGCCCCCCAGGGTCCGGGGAGCTGTTTTTT	CASSPPGSGELFF
TRBV2	-	TRBJ2-1	TRBD1	TGTGCCAGCATCGCCGGGACAGGGGGTGTCAATGAGCAGTTCTTC	CASIAGTGGVNEQFF
TRBV4-2	-	TRBJ1-4	-	TGTGCCAGCAGCCAAGAAGGTGGTGAGGATAATGAAAAACTGTTTTTT	CASSQEGGEDNEKLFF
TRBV5-1	-	TRBJ2-7	TRBD2	TGCGCCAGCAGCTGGACTAGCGGGAGCTACGAGCAGTACTTC	CASSWTSGSYEQYF
TRBV19	-	TRBJ1-1	-	TGTGCCAGTAGTATCGGGGAATCGGTCAACACTGAAGCTTTCTTT	CASSIGESVNTEAFF
TRBV28	-	TRBJ2-6	TRBD2	TGTGCCAGCGGGGGGGGAATTACCCTCACTGGGGCCAACGTCCTGACTTTC	CASGGGITLTGANVLTF
TRBV19	-	TRBJ2-7	-	TGTGCCAGTAGTATAAGGAGGAGGGACGAGCAGTACTTC	CASSIRRRDEQYF
TRBV5-5	-	TRBJ1-5	TRBD1	TGTGCCAGCAGTCCGACAGGGGGTCCTGGGCCCCAGCATTTT	CASSPTGGPGPQHF